This TCR beta chain is drawn from a study of cytomegalovirus exposure and HLA in healthy donors. This clone occurred once. The CDR3 consists of 12 residues. V was cut by 6 bases and J by 5 bases, with 10 bases left in between. Germline lookup yields CDR1 KGHSH and CDR2 LQKENI. This PCR relied on a set of 60 Vbeta primers and 13 Jbeta primers. Repertoires were generated with immunoSEQ multiplex PCR, while TCRdb's copy carries only in-frame clones and drops some. The data hold more than 95,000 clones, with about 80% observed a single time. This chain uses TRBV18 with TRBJ1-1; no clear D. Material: PBMCs. The sequence came from a woman aged 18-30 years in good health and CMV-seropositive. The CDR3 DNA reads TGTGCCAGCTCCCAACACGGGACTGAAGCTTTCTTT. It specifies CASSQHGTEAFF. Filled out from reference TRBV18 and TRBJ1-1, the complete variable domain reads NAGVMQNPRHLVRRRGQEARLRCSPMKGHSHVYWYRQLPEEGLKFMVYLQKENIIDESGMPKERFSAEFPKEGPSILRIQQVVRGDSAAYFCASSQHGTEAFFGQGTRLTVV.